The 5 T cell receptor beta chains listed next were all sequenced from one sample in a study of cytotoxic CD8 clonotypes in ibrutinib-treated CLL. The protocol was immunoSEQ multiplex PCR, while the TCRdb copy is restricted to in-frame clones and leaves out a portion. The sample comprises 100,000 to 150,000 clones, 75% to 90% of which are singletons, and roughly 2% rests with the top ten. The sample consisted of PBMCs, taken after 24 months of ibrutinib treatment. The receptors originated from a human donor with chronic lymphocytic leukemia.

Only a few counts were recorded for this clone. The chain couples TRBV28 to TRBJ2-7; possibly TRBD1 for D (5 bases). CDR1 and CDR2 (germline): MDHEN, SYDVKM. The V end lost 6 bases, the J end lost 0 bases, and 12 bases lay between the germline ends. The CDR3 runs 14 residues. The CDR3 DNA reads TGTGCCAGCAGGTCTCAGGGTGGCTCCTACGAGCAGTACTTC. Encoded protein: CASRSQGGSYEQYF.

This clone was detected only once. The J gene is TRBJ2-1, the V gene TRBV11-2; either TRBD1 or TRBD2 may fit D (5 bases each). V was trimmed by 5 bases and J by 11 bases, leaving 13 bases between them. Looked up from germline, CDR1 is SGHAT and CDR2 is FQNNGV. CDR3 size: 12 residues. The CDR3 loop is CASSDFRDQQFF. The CDR3 coding sequence is TGTGCCAGCAGCGATTTCCGGGACCAGCAGTTCTTC.

This chain connects TRBV4-1 to TRBJ2-2; D unresolved. Between the trimmed V and J ends, which lost 0 bases and 11 bases, there was a span of 16 bases. This CDR3 is built from 15 residues. Germline CDR1 reads MGHRA; CDR2 reads YSYEKL. The DNA of the CDR3 is TGCGCCAGCAGCCAAGATAGGGTCAGGAAGTTAGAGCTGTTTTTT. It yields the protein CASSQDRVRKLELFF.

The chain employs TRBV10-3 and TRBJ2-7; D might be TRBD2 (6 bases). The length of the CDR3 is 15 residues. V was clipped by 11 bases and J by 5 bases, with 25 bases between them. CDR1 ENHRY and CDR2 SYGVKD come from the germline V gene. CDR3 sequence reads: CAHRGAGSLVHEQYF. The CDR3 DNA is TGTGCCCACCGGGGCGCGGGGAGTCTTGTCCACGAGCAGTACTTC.

The chain is built from TRBV4-3 and TRBJ2-7, with 9 bases aligning to TRBD1. This CDR3 spans 17 amino acids. After removal of 1 base from V and 1 base from J, the junction contained 8 bases not matched to a gene. CDR1 LGHNA and CDR2 YSLEER come from the germline V gene. CDR3: CASSQGAGTGSSYEQYF. The CDR3 bases are TGCGCCAGCAGCCAAGGCGCCGGGACAGGGAGTTCCTACGAGCAGTACTTC.